This TCR beta chain was sequenced during a study of T cell repertoires in cytomegalovirus infection. TCRdb re-called the reads with MiXCR, one entry per CDR3 protein. The sample records around 530,000 distinct CDR3 sequences, 16% being singletons. Many counts were recorded for this clonotype. After removal of 0 bases from V and 8 bases from J, the junction contained 12 bases not matched to a gene. The CDR3 is 16 residues long. Germline loops: CDR1 MNHEY, CDR2 SMNVEV (reference sequence). The receptor's source is a human donor in good health (CMV status not recorded). Some clones in this sample may be carry-over from other donors' samples. The J gene is TRBJ1-2, the V gene TRBV27, with 7 bases aligning to TRBD1. Sequenced material: CD8+ T cells from PBMCs. The CDR3 bases are TGTGCCAGCAGTTTATCCACAGGGGACCTAGAGTGGGGCTACACCTTC. This codes for CASSLSTGDLEWGYTF.